This TCR beta chain emerged from a study of breast tumors, draining lymph nodes, adjacent tissues. TCRdb itself ran the multiplex PCR reads through MiXCR, one entry per CDR3 protein. Seen here are fewer than 250,000 distinct CDR3 sequences, approximately 29% observed once, and the top ten hold approximately 1.5%. The lymph nodes were axillary draining lymph nodes from breast cancer patients. As concerns this clonotype: The antigen is unknown. The germline gene is not matched at one end of the junction; a read error may be the cause.

This CDR3 is built from 15 residues. Germline V gene lookup returns CDR1 LNHNV and CDR2 YYDKDF (reference sequence). Broader study findings: Tumor and nontumor repertoires were significantly more similar in luminal-like than in basal-like breast cancer. Tumor TCR diversity was below lymph nodes but above nontumor tissue.

The sequence came from a female donor with breast cancer. Some clones in this sample may be carry-over from other donors' samples. The chain recombines TRBV15 with TRBJ1-4, with D uncertain. Sample: axillary lymph node tissue. The CDR3 sequence: CATSISETSWEKLFF. CDR3 in DNA: TGTGCCACCAGCATATCGGAGACTTCATGGGAAAAGCTGTTTTTT.